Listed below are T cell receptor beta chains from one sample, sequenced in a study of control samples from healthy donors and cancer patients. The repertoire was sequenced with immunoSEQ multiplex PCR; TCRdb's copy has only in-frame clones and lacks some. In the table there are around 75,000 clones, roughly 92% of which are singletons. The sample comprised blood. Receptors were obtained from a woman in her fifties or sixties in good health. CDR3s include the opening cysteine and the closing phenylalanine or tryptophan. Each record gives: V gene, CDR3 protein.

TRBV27 CASSRDTETYEQYF
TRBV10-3 CATGGSGNTIYF
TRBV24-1 CATSDFSAGANVLTF
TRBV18 CASSATPPPTRRNYGYTF
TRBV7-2 CASSWGGKDIQYF
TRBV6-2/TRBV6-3 CASSYTGYSNQPQHF
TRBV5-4 CASQTTSGSGEQYF
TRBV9 CASSVEGQGYEQYF
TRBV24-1 CAIQGLAETQYF
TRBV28 CASSLDRGGNTIYF
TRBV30 CAWSPWGETQYF
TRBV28 CASSSLRTGGARQPQHF
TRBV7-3 CASSLLPIDSTGSAEAFF
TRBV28 CASSLPGYEQYF
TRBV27 CASRGWETQYF
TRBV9 CASSLRTGAGELFF
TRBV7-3 CASSLTPGDSYEQYF
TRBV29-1 CSVGQLNYGYTF
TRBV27 CASRGLAGEREQFF
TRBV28 CASSFGGPYTEAFF
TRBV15 CATSRDRVRQPQHF
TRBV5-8 CASSLDFGAGGGGYTF
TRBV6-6 CASRETGTSGRYEQYF
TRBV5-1 CASSSLGAGANEAFF
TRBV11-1 CASNRQGAQDTQYF
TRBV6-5 CASREGQGVRGYTF
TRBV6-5 CASSRVSGRTDTQYF
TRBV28 CASSLARGGEPQHF
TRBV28 CASSLERYEQYF
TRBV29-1 CSVVTSGWNEQFF
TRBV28 CASSLGGTSSNYGYTF
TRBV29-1 CSAEPGQERDTQYF
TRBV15 CATSGFDRTEAFF
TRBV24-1 CATSPHPAGAVDTQYF
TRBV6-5 CASSYWGGGSGNTIYF
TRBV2 CASSEAGQGAYGYTF
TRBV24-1 CATSEGQGPSNQPQHF
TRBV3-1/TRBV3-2 CASSRGPGNTEAFF
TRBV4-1 CASSRQGEGPETQYF
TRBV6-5 CASRTARTTEAFF
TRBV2 CASSEIPPDEQFF
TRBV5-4 CASSYDIDPARGYTF
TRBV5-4 CASSTGLAGLSPYEQYF